This passage covers 32 T cell receptor beta chains from one sample sequenced in a study of blood T cell repertoires in COVID-19. Data came from immunoSEQ multiplex PCR; TCRdb stores just in-frame clones and leaves some out. The data hold about 320,000 clones, with over 75% observed a single time. The sequencing input was PBMCs or T cells enriched from blood (not recorded which). The receptor set was obtained from a young man who had recovered from COVID-19.

This chain connects TRBV3-1 (or the pseudogene TRBV3-2) to TRBJ1-1; 11 bases fit TRBD1. From germline, CDR1 is LGHDT and CDR2 YNNKEL (reference sequence). The CDR3 has 13 residues. J gave up 8 bases and V 6 bases, and 5 bases lay outside the gene matches. The CDR3 coding sequence is TGTGCCAGCAGATCCGGACAGGGGGCCGAAGCTTTCTTT. Translating it yields CASRSGQGAEAFF.

This chain joins TRBV27 and TRBJ2-7; 10 bases align to TRBD2. With V trimmed by 4 bases and J by 4 bases, 7 bases remained unmatched. Germline CDR1 is MNHEY and CDR2 is SMNVEV (reference sequence). The CDR3 is 15 amino acids. CDR3 sequence: CASSSRLAGLYEQYF. The CDR3 coding sequence is TGTGCCAGCAGTTCCCGACTAGCGGGCCTATACGAGCAGTACTTC.

This clone was counted a few times. This chain connects TRBV28 to TRBJ2-1; 7 bases agree with TRBD1. Germline lookup yields CDR1 MDHEN and CDR2 SYDVKM. The CDR3 sequence is 13 residues long. The trim removed 6 bases at V and 5 bases at J, leaving 4 bases unmatched. The CDR3: CASSPGQDNEQFF. CDR3 bases: TGTGCCAGCAGCCCTGGACAGGACAATGAGCAGTTCTTC.

Regarding this clone: In the same sample, other DNA sequences code for this CDR3. The chain recombines TRBV9 with TRBJ1-5; 10 positions match TRBD1. There are 15 residues in the CDR3. CDR1 and CDR2 from the germline V gene are SGDLS and YYNGEE. V gave up 0 bases and J gave up 5 bases; unmatched junction bases: 2. CDR3 region: CASSVGGTGDQPQHF. CDR3 bases: TGTGCCAGCAGCGTAGGGGGGACAGGGGATCAGCCCCAGCATTTT.

This clone was recorded once. The chain carries TRBV6-5 and TRBJ2-7; D gene uncertain. Germline loops: CDR1 MNHEY, CDR2 SVGAGI. V gave up 2 bases and J gave up 2 bases, with 13 bases separating them. This CDR3 has 15 residues. CDR3 residues: CASSYMAKFTYEQYF. The CDR3 bases are TGTGCCAGCAGTTACATGGCAAAATTTACCTACGAGCAGTACTTC.

V and J are TRBV5-1 and TRBJ2-5; 9 bases are shared with TRBD2. CDR1 and CDR2 (germline): SGHRS, YFSETQ. The CDR3 has 14 residues. Germline trimming cut 0 bases from V and 3 bases from J; bases unmatched to any gene: 0. The CDR3: CASSLASGEETQYF. The CDR3 DNA reads TGCGCCAGCAGCTTGGCTAGCGGGGAAGAGACCCAGTACTTC.

The chain combines TRBV6-5 with TRBJ2-7; TRBD1 aligns across 8 bases. The germline V gene has CDR1 MNHEY and CDR2 SVGAGI. Trimming took 6 bases from V and 4 from J; bases not matched to a gene: 2. The CDR3 runs 12 residues. The CDR3 region has the DNA TGTGCCAGCAGAGGACAGGGTTACGAGCAGTACTTC. Its protein product is CASRGQGYEQYF.

This rearrangement joins TRBV6-5 to TRBJ1-1; D might be TRBD1 (5 bases). This CDR3 spans 14 amino acids. V lost 2 bases, J lost 8 bases, and 15 bases lay in between. CDR1 is MNHEY, CDR2 SVGAGI, per germline. The CDR3 DNA is TGTGCCAGCAGTTACCAGGGTATGCCTCTGGAAGCTTTCTTT. It is translated as CASSYQGMPLEAFF.

The rearrangement uses TRBV28 and TRBJ1-2; a possible D gene is TRBD1 (5 bases). CDR3 length: 14 amino acids. Germline V lookup: CDR1 MDHEN, CDR2 SYDVKM. The V gene lost 5 bases and the J gene lost 8 bases, with 18 bases spanning the gap. The CDR3 DNA reads as TGTGCCAGCAGTAGGTCACAGACTTGGGGCGGCTACACCTTC. Protein sequence: CASSRSQTWGGYTF.

The V and J genes are TRBV3-1 (or the pseudogene TRBV3-2) and TRBJ2-3; TRBD2 is a possible D gene (5 bases). V lost 11 bases and J lost 0, with 12 bases in between. The CDR3 runs to 13 residues. Germline lookup yields CDR1 LGHDT and CDR2 YNNKEL (reference sequence). CDR3 DNA: TGTGCCGCCGCACGACTAAGCACAGATACGCAGTATTTT. Protein product: CAAARLSTDTQYF.

This rearrangement joins TRBV15 to TRBJ1-4, with 9 bases aligning to TRBD1. CDR1 and CDR2 from the germline V gene are LNHNV and YYDKDF (reference sequence). V lost 0 bases and J lost 7; bases outside the gene matches: 0. CDR3 length: 14 amino acids. Written as DNA, the CDR3 is TGTGCCACCAGCAGAGAACAGGGGGCTGAAAAACTGTTTTTT. Amino acids: CATSREQGAEKLFF. Full variable domain (missing parts from reference TRBV15 and TRBJ1-4): DAMVIQNPRYQVTQFGKPVTLSCSQTLNHNVMYWYQQKSSQAPKLLFHYYDKDFNNEADTPDNFQSRRPNTSFCFLDIRSPGLGDTAMYLCATSREQGAEKLFFGSGTQLSVL.

This chain connects TRBV7-3 to TRBJ2-7, with TRBD1 as a possible D gene (6 bases). The CDR3 totals 13 residues. Trimming left V 5 bases short and J 7 bases short, with 15 bases between. Germline CDR1 SGHTA, CDR2 FQGTGA. CDR3 region: CASSRQPGQEQYF. DNA of the CDR3: TGTGCCAGCAGCCGCCAACCGGGACAAGAGCAGTACTTC.

The rearrangement links TRBV9 to TRBJ1-4; TRBD1 aligns across 10 bases. The CDR3 has 14 amino acids. After removal of 4 bases from V and 8 bases from J, the junction contained 5 bases not matched to a gene. CDR1 is SGDLS, CDR2 YYNGEE, per germline. CDR3 nucleotides: TGTGCCAGCAGCCACGGGACAGGGGACGAAAAACTGTTTTTT. As protein: CASSHGTGDEKLFF.

The chain uses TRBV14 and TRBJ1-5; TRBD1 is a possible D gene (6 bases). CDR1 is SGHDN, CDR2 FVKESK, per germline. The CDR3 consists of 14 residues. V lost 8 bases, J lost 4 bases, and 15 bases lay in between. The CDR3 DNA reads as TGTGCCAGCTCCTCCGACAGGATTAATCAGCCCCAGCATTTT. Its translation: CASSSDRINQPQHF.

The J gene is TRBJ1-3, the V gene TRBV9; D not resolved. V was shortened by 0 bases and J by 6 bases, with 13 bases between the two germline ends. Germline CDR1 and CDR2: SGDLS and YYNGEE. The CDR3 length is 15 residues. CDR3 sequence: CASSVGGGNPNTIYF. As DNA, the CDR3 is TGTGCCAGCAGCGTAGGAGGTGGAAATCCAAACACCATATATTTT.

This clone was seen more than once but under ten times. The chain couples TRBV30 to TRBJ2-7, with 10 bases lining up with TRBD1. This CDR3 has 14 residues. Trimming removed 2 bases from V and 2 bases from J; junction bases left unmatched: 3. Germline V gene sequence: CDR1 GTSNPN, CDR2 SVGIG (reference sequence). CDR3 in DNA: TGTGCCTGGAGTTCGACAGGGGGCCCCTACGAGCAGTACTTC. The encoded protein is CAWSSTGGPYEQYF.

The chain is built from TRBV24-1 and TRBJ2-3; no clear D gene. This CDR3 has 13 residues. Trimming took off 6 bases at V and 3 bases at J, with 9 bases between the two ends. The V gene's germline CDR1 is KGHDR and CDR2 SFDVKD. CDR3 protein: CATSPVNTDTQYF. The CDR3 DNA is TGTGCCACCAGTCCGGTAAATACAGATACGCAGTATTTT.

The rearrangement joins TRBV13 to TRBJ2-7; 10 bases line up with TRBD1. The CDR3 extends over 15 amino acids. Trimming at V came to 2 bases and at J to 2 bases, leaving 3 bases not matched to a gene. CDR1 and CDR2 from the germline V gene are PRHDT and FYEKMQ (reference sequence). The CDR3 nucleotides are TGTGCCAGCAGCTTACAAGGACAGGGGGCCTACGAGCAGTACTTC. Protein product: CASSLQGQGAYEQYF.

On this clone: Other DNA sequences in this sample translate to the same CDR3. The J gene is TRBJ1-5, the V gene TRBV19, with D possibly matching TRBD1 (6 bases). V lost 0 bases and J lost 4, with 7 bases in between. This CDR3 comprises 14 residues. CDR1 is LNHDA and CDR2 is SQIVND in the germline V gene (reference sequence). This chain's CDR3 is CASSIEGGNQPQHF. DNA of the CDR3: TGTGCCAGTAGTATAGAAGGGGGAAATCAGCCCCAGCATTTT.

The chain uses TRBV19 and TRBJ1-5, with 8 nucleotides matching TRBD1. CDR1 is LNHDA and CDR2 is SQIVND in the germline V gene (reference sequence). This CDR3 has 15 amino acids. J gave up 2 bases and V 7 bases, and 7 bases lay outside the gene matches. For the CDR3, the DNA is TGTGCCAGTACAATCCAGGGGGCCGGCAATCAGCCCCAGCATTTT. This encodes CASTIQGAGNQPQHF.

This CDR3 is CASRPTGRGYTF. CDR3 bases: TGTGCCAGCAGGCCGACAGGGAGGGGCTACACCTTC. The V gene is TRBV28, the J gene TRBJ1-2; 7 bases agree with TRBD1. V was pared by 6 bases and J by 8 bases, with 6 bases of the junction left unmatched. This CDR3 comprises 12 residues. Germline lookup yields CDR1 MDHEN and CDR2 SYDVKM.

The chain employs TRBV7-9 and TRBJ2-7; 7 bases are a match to TRBD1. This CDR3 spans 12 amino acids. V shed 4 bases, J shed 9 bases, and the junction held 6 bases outside the gene matches. CDR1 is SEHNR and CDR2 is FQNEAQ in the germline V gene (reference sequence). CDR3 residues: CASSSDREGQYF. The CDR3, as DNA: TGTGCCAGCAGCTCTGACAGGGAAGGGCAGTACTTC. Combining the CDR3 with reference TRBV7-9 and TRBJ2-7 gives the whole variable domain DTGVSQNPRHKITKRGQNVTFRCDPISEHNRLYWYRQTLGQGPEFLTYFQNEAQLEKSRLLSDRFSAERPKGSFSTLEIQRTEQGDSAMYLCASSSDREGQYFGPGTRLTVT.

The chain joins TRBV5-1 to TRBJ2-5; 10 positions agree with TRBD2. This CDR3 comprises 13 residues. Germline V gene lookup returns CDR1 SGHRS and CDR2 YFSETQ. J gave up 5 bases and V 9 bases, and 7 bases lay outside the gene matches. The CDR3 loop reads CANKGTSVETQYF. The DNA of the CDR3 is TGCGCCAACAAGGGGACTAGCGTGGAGACCCAGTACTTC.

The chain recombines TRBV19 with TRBJ1-1; 7 nucleotides align to TRBD1. The ends lost 3 bases at V and 4 bases at J; junction bases unmatched: 5. Germline-derived CDR1 and CDR2 are LNHDA and SQIVND (reference sequence). The CDR3 is 14 amino acids. The CDR3 region is CASSIIQGRTEAFF. CDR3 coding DNA: TGTGCCAGTAGTATTATACAGGGGCGCACTGAAGCTTTCTTT.

The chain joins TRBV11-2 to TRBJ2-3; maybe TRBD1 (6 bases). Germline CDR1 is SGHAT and CDR2 is FQNNGV. The ends were cut back, 0 bases at V and 2 bases at J, with 9 bases in the middle. There are 15 residues in the CDR3. CDR3 nucleotides: TGTGCCAGCAGCTTAGAGTGGACAGACACAGATACGCAGTATTTT. This encodes CASSLEWTDTDTQYF.

DNA of the CDR3: TGTGCCACCCAGAGGACAGCGAACACCGGGGAGCTGTTTTTT. It yields the protein CATQRTANTGELFF. The V gene is TRBV15, the J gene TRBJ2-2, with D maybe TRBD1 (6 bases). CDR3 length: 14 amino acids. Germline-derived CDR1 and CDR2 are LNHNV and YYDKDF (reference sequence). Between the trimmed V and J ends, which lost 8 bases and 0 bases, there was a span of 10 bases.

This clone was recorded once. This chain uses TRBV5-1 with TRBJ2-2, with 7 bases matching TRBD1. This CDR3 is 16 amino acids long. Per germline, CDR1 SGHRS and CDR2 YFSETQ. After removal of 4 bases from V and 2 bases from J, the junction contained 8 bases not matched to a gene. CDR3 protein: CASSVFGQANTGELFF. The CDR3 nucleotides read TGCGCCAGCAGCGTGTTCGGACAGGCTAACACCGGGGAGCTGTTTTTT.

The chain uses TRBV7-8 and TRBJ1-4; the D is unclear. CDR1 is SGHVS and CDR2 is FQNEAQ in the germline V gene. The V end was cut by 1 base, the J end by 0 bases, with 9 bases between. The length of the CDR3 is 16 residues. The CDR3 spells CASSLGQFATNEKLFF. The CDR3 coding sequence is TGTGCCAGCAGCTTAGGGCAGTTCGCAACTAATGAAAAACTGTTTTTT.

The genes are TRBV10-1 and TRBJ2-7, with a tentative D call TRBD1 (6 bases). Germline V lookup: CDR1 WNHNN, CDR2 SYGVQD (reference sequence). V lost 6 bases and J 0 bases, leaving 12 bases between the germline ends. This CDR3 comprises 14 residues. CDR3 in amino acids: CASSQDRSSYEQYF. Written as DNA, the CDR3 is TGCGCCAGCAGCCAGGACAGAAGCTCCTACGAGCAGTACTTC.

The chain couples TRBV11-2 to TRBJ2-3; weak D call: TRBD1 (7 bases). V dropped 8 bases and J dropped 4 bases, with 19 bases sitting between them. The CDR3 loop spans 15 amino acids. Germline V gene data show CDR1 as SGHAT and CDR2 as FQNNGV. Here the CDR3 DNA reads TGTGCCAGCCATCACGTAGGAGGGGGCGCAGATACGCAGTATTTT. This encodes CASHHVGGGADTQYF.

The chain links TRBV10-3 to TRBJ2-3; a possible D gene is TRBD2 (6 bases). The germline V gene has CDR1 ENHRY and CDR2 SYGVKD. Deletions cut 4 bases from V and 5 bases from J, with 13 bases between. The CDR3 runs 14 residues. CDR3 nucleotide sequence: TGTGCCATCAGTGCGCCGGGGGAAGGAGATACGCAGTATTTT. Translation: CAISAPGEGDTQYF.

CDR3 nucleotides: TGTGCCAGCAGCCCCGGGGGTGACTCCTACAATGAGCAGTTCTTC. Encoded protein: CASSPGGDSYNEQFF. This rearrangement joins TRBV5-4 to TRBJ2-1; D possibly corresponds to TRBD2 (6 bases). The CDR3 consists of 15 residues. The V and J ends lost 4 bases and 0 bases respectively, with 11 bases between them. Per the germline V gene, CDR1 is SGHNT and CDR2 is YYREEE (reference sequence).